This T cell receptor (beta chain) was recorded in a study of control samples from healthy donors and cancer patients. V trimming: 6 bases; J trimming: 4 bases; junction bases outside the gene matches: 9. This CDR3 is built from 15 residues. The V gene's germline CDR1 is LNHDA and CDR2 SQIVND (reference sequence). Assay used: immunoSEQ multiplex PCR; TCRdb lists only in-frame clones, some missing. The sample has about 150,000 clones, 75% to 95% seen once. The specimen was blood. The sequence was obtained from a woman in her 40s in good health. J is TRBJ2-4 and V is TRBV19; 7 nucleotides line up with TRBD1. The DNA for the CDR3 is TGTGCCAGTAGGGATCCTGACAGGGCTAAAAACATTCAGTACTTC. Protein sequence: CASRDPDRAKNIQYF.